What follows are 10 T cell receptor beta chains derived from one specimen sequenced in a study of blood T cell repertoires in COVID-19. TCRdb keeps only in-frame clones here, not all; method: immunoSEQ multiplex PCR. The sample contains 60,000 or so clones, about 66% of which appear only once. What was sequenced was PBMCs or T cells enriched from blood (not recorded which). The source of these receptors is an older woman who had been exposed to COVID-19.

This clone was seen more than once but under ten times. The rearrangement links TRBV6-5 to TRBJ1-6; 9 nucleotides align to TRBD1. Germline V gene sequence: CDR1 MNHEY, CDR2 SVGAGI. The CDR3 runs to 14 residues. V shed 6 bases and J 7 bases; nucleotides not matched to a gene: 4. CDR3 coding DNA: TGTGCCAGCAGCGGTGGACAGGGGAATTCACCCCTCCACTTT. Translated: CASSGGQGNSPLHF.

This clone was recorded only once. This rearrangement joins TRBV2 to TRBJ1-2; D perhaps matches TRBD1 (5 bases). There are 15 residues in the CDR3. Looked up from germline, CDR1 is SNHLY and CDR2 is FYNNEI. Trimming removed 8 bases from V and 0 bases from J, with 16 bases in between. Here the CDR3 DNA reads TGTGCCAGCTGTAGCGGGGGGTCAGCTAACTATGGCTACACCTTC. This codes for CASCSGGSANYGYTF.

The chain couples TRBV24-1 to TRBJ1-4, with 8 bases identical to TRBD1. Germline trimming cut 4 bases from V and 6 bases from J; bases unmatched to any gene: 6. There are 15 residues in the CDR3. The V gene's germline CDR1 is KGHDR and CDR2 SFDVKD. The CDR3, as DNA: TGTGCCACCAGTGACGCCGGGACAGGATATGAAAAACTGTTTTTT. Amino acids: CATSDAGTGYEKLFF.

The V and J genes are TRBV11-3 and TRBJ2-7; tentative D call: TRBD2 (7 bases). The V and J ends lost 5 bases and 4 bases respectively, with 15 bases between them. The germline gives CDR1 SGHNT, CDR2 YENEEA. This CDR3 contains 14 residues. The CDR3 is CASSPPGGLYEQYF. CDR3 nucleotide sequence: TGTGCCAGCAGCCCTCCGGGGGGCCTTTACGAGCAGTACTTC.

The V gene is TRBV2, the J gene TRBJ2-3; 10 nucleotides agree with TRBD2. CDR1 is SNHLY, CDR2 FYNNEI, per germline. The junction had 6 bases not matched to a gene; V was cut back by 7 bases and J by 2 bases. This CDR3 is built from 15 residues. CDR3 loop: CASKRSGGATDTQYF. The CDR3 DNA follows: TGTGCCAGCAAGAGAAGCGGGGGGGCCACAGATACGCAGTATTTT.

V gene TRBV6-5 combines with J gene TRBJ1-1; 8 bases map to TRBD1. The CDR3 has 14 amino acids. J lost 1 base, V lost 5 bases, and 3 bases had no gene match. Germline CDR1 and CDR2: MNHEY and SVGAGI. CDR3 sequence reads: CASSPGGRNTEAFF. CDR3 DNA: TGTGCCAGCAGTCCAGGGGGCAGGAACACTGAAGCTTTCTTT.

This chain connects TRBV11-3 to TRBJ2-1; D is unresolved. Trimming took off 6 bases at V and 1 base at J, with 7 bases between the two ends. Germline loops: CDR1 SGHNT, CDR2 YENEEA. CDR3 length: 13 residues. CDR3 region: CASSYSSYNEQFF. The CDR3 coding sequence is TGTGCCAGCAGTTACTCGTCCTACAATGAGCAGTTCTTC. Full variable domain (rest looked up from reference TRBV11-3 and TRBJ2-1): EAGVVQSPRYKIIEKKQPVAFWCNPISGHNTLYWYLQNLGQGPELLIRYENEEAVDDSQLPKDRFSAERLKGVDSTLKIQPAELGDSAVYLCASSYSSYNEQFFGPGTRLTVL.

The J gene is TRBJ2-2, the V gene TRBV4-2, with a possible D match to TRBD1 (5 bases). This CDR3 has 14 amino acids. Germline V lookup: CDR1 LGHNA, CDR2 YNFKEQ. Trimming cost V 2 bases and J 1 base, with 5 bases left between them. The DNA of the CDR3 is TGTGCCAGCAGCCAACAGGGGAACACCGGGGAGCTGTTTTTT. Translating gives CASSQQGNTGELFF.

This clone was observed a handful of times. The chain uses TRBV9 and TRBJ2-1; tentative D call: TRBD1 (6 bases). V was cut by 2 bases and J by 3 bases, with 12 bases left in between. In germline, CDR1 is SGDLS, CDR2 YYNGEE. The CDR3 has 15 amino acids. The chain's CDR3 is CASSVLQGNYNEQFF. The CDR3 DNA reads as TGTGCCAGCAGCGTCCTACAGGGAAACTACAATGAGCAGTTCTTC.

The chain combines TRBV28 with TRBJ2-1; possibly TRBD1 for D (6 bases). V was shortened by 6 bases and J by 3 bases, with 15 bases between the two germline ends. Germline loops: CDR1 MDHEN, CDR2 SYDVKM. CDR3 length: 15 residues. The CDR3 loop reads CASRTPRDNYNEQFF. The CDR3 DNA reads TGTGCCAGCAGGACCCCCCGGGACAACTACAATGAGCAGTTCTTC.